Given below is one T cell receptor beta chain in context. Donors comprised healthy HIV-negative adults lacking recent acute infections or vaccinations. The source of the sample is a study of shared clonotypes between healthy human individuals. The run depth of the assay was deep. Methods used by the authors: ImmunoSEQ gave junction-only sequences without quality scores, so filtering differed. Sequencing used immunoSEQ multiplex PCR; TCRdb keeps in-frame clones, though not all of them. V and J calls and clone size are given by that table; D and trimming were obtained from the DNA. The table lists 740,000 or so clones, around 73% of them singletons. The ends were cut back, 1 base at V and 5 bases at J, with 15 bases in the middle. CDR1 is SGHTA and CDR2 is FQGNSA in the germline V gene. This CDR3 has 16 amino acids.

The gene calls are TRBV7-2 and TRBJ2-1; D not resolved. Specimen: memory CD4+ T cells sorted from blood. Subset indicated: CD45RA-negative fraction. The receptor's source is a woman aged 25 to 39 in good health. CDR3: CASSLVALLDNNEQFF. The CDR3 DNA follows: TGTGCCAGCAGCTTAGTAGCACTCCTCGACAACAATGAGCAGTTCTTC.